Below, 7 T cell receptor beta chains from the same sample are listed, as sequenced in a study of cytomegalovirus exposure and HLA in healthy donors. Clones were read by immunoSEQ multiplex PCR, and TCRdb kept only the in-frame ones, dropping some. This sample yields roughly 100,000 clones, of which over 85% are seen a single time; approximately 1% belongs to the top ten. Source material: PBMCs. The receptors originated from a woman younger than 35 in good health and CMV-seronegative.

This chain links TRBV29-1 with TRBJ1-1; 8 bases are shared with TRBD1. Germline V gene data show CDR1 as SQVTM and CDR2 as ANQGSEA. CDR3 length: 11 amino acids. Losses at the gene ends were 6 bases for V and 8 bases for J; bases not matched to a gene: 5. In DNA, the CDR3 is TGCAGCGTGGCGGACAGGGAGGAAGCTTTCTTT. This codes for CSVADREEAFF.

The CDR3 sequence is CASSQELAINEQFF. CDR3 in DNA: TGCGCCAGCAGCCAAGAGCTAGCTATCAATGAGCAGTTCTTC. The chain combines TRBV4-1 with TRBJ2-1, with D perhaps TRBD2 (5 bases). The CDR3 has 14 amino acids. From germline, CDR1 is MGHRA and CDR2 YSYEKL. Trimming cost V 0 bases and J 6 bases, with 9 bases left between them.

CDR3 sequence (DNA): TGTGCCAGCACCCTCAAACAGGGGGCCTACGAGCAGTACTTC. Its translation is CASTLKQGAYEQYF. The chain recombines TRBV6-5 with TRBJ2-7; the match to TRBD1 covers 8 bases. The germline V gene has CDR1 MNHEY and CDR2 SVGAGI. The V and J ends lost 7 bases and 2 bases, in that order; junction bases with no gene match: 7. The CDR3 covers 14 residues.

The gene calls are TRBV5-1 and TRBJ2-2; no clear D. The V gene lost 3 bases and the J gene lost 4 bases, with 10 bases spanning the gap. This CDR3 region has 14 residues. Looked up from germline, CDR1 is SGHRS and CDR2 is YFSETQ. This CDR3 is CASSSGRITGELFF. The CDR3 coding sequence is TGCGCCAGCAGCTCTGGGCGAATCACCGGGGAGCTGTTTTTT.

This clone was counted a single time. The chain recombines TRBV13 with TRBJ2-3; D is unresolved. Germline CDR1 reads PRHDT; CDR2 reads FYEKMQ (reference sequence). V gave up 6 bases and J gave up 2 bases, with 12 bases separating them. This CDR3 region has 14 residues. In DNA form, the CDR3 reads TGTGCCAGCAGTCGGAGTATTGACACAGATACGCAGTATTTT. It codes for CASSRSIDTDTQYF.

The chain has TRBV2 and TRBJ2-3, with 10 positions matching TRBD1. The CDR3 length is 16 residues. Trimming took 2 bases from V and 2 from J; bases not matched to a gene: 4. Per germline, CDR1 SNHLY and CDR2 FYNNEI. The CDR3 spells CASSEWGTGVTDTQYF. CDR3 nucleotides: TGTGCCAGCAGTGAATGGGGGACAGGGGTCACAGATACGCAGTATTTT.

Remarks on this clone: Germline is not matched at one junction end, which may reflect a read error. Here the CDR3 DNA reads TGTGCTAGCAGCTTTGGTAGCGGGAGGAGGACCGGGGAGCTGTTTTTT. Protein product: CASSFGSGRRTGELFF. This chain uses TRBV7-7 with TRBJ2-2; 10 positions agree with TRBD2. This CDR3 has 16 amino acids. From germline, CDR1 is SSHAT and CDR2 FNYEAQ (reference sequence). The entire variable domain, with the rest obtained from reference TRBV7-7 and TRBJ2-2, is as follows: GAGVSQSPRYKVTKRGQDVTLRCDPISSHATLYWYQQALGQGPEFLTYFNYEAQPDKSGLPSDRFSAERPEGSISTLTIQRTEQRDSAMYRCASSFGSGRRTGELFFGEGSRLTVL.